The TCR beta chain described here comes from a study of T-cell memory formation after mild COVID-19. Overall study results and limits: Pre-infection memory harbored some responding clones, suggesting cross-reactive memory joined. Clones contracting across day 15 to 85 had a balanced CD4/CD8 profile; later expanding clones leaned CD4+.

CDR1 and CDR2 (germline): SGHRS, YFSETQ. The CDR3 has 13 residues. Deletions cut 5 bases from V and 1 base from J, with 9 bases between. Using its own MiXCR run on the 5' RACE reads, TCRdb lists one record per CDR3 protein. The sample holds around 340,000 distinct CDR3 sequences, approximately 21% seen once. Concerning this clonotype itself: Antigen: not known.

This chain links TRBV5-1 with TRBJ2-5; D gene unclear. Sequenced: PBMCs or a T cell subset sorted from them (not recorded which). The sequence was obtained from an adult woman who had mild COVID-19 (a few samples of this study predate the infection). Cell type and time point are not known. CDR3 sequence (DNA): TGCGCCAGCAGAACAAGCTCCCAAGAGACCCAGTACTTC. It codes for CASRTSSQETQYF.